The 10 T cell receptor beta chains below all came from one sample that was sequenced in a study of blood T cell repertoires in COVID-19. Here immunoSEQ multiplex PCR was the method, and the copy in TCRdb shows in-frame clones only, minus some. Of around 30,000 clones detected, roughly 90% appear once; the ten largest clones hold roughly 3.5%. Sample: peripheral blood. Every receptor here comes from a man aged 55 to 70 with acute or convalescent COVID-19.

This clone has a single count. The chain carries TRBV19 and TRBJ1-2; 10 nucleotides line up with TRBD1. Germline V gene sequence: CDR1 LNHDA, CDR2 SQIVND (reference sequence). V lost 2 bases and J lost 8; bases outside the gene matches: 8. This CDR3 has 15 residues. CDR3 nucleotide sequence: TGTGCCAGTAGTATAACGACAGGGGGCAGAGTGGGCTACACCTTC. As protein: CASSITTGGRVGYTF.

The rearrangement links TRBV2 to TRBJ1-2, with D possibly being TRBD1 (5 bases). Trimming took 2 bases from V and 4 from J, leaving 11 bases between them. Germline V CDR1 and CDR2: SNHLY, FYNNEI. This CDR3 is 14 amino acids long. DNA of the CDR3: TGTGCCAGCAGTGAAATGGGGCAGATCTATGGCTACACCTTC. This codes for CASSEMGQIYGYTF.

CDR3 in amino acids: CASSIPWTGGSDQPQHF. The CDR3 DNA reads TGTGCCAGTAGTATCCCATGGACAGGGGGGAGTGATCAGCCCCAGCATTTT. The chain is built from TRBV19 and TRBJ1-5; 10 nucleotides line up with TRBD1. The CDR3 loop spans 17 amino acids. The germline CDR1 and CDR2 sequences are LNHDA and SQIVND (reference sequence). The junction had 10 bases not matched to a gene; V was cut back by 3 bases and J by 5 bases.

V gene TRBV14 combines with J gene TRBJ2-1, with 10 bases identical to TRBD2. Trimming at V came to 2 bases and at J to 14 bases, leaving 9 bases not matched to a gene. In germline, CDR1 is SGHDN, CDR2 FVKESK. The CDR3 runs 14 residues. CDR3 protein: CASSQPILAGAKFF. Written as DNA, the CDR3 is TGTGCCAGCAGCCAACCTATTCTAGCGGGAGCCAAGTTCTTC.

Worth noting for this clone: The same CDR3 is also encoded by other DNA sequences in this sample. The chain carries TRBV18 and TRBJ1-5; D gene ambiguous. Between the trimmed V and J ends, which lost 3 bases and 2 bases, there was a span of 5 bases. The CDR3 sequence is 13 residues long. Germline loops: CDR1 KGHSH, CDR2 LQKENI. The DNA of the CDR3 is TGTGCCAGCTCACCCCAGGGCAATCAGCCCCAGCATTTT. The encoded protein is CASSPQGNQPQHF.

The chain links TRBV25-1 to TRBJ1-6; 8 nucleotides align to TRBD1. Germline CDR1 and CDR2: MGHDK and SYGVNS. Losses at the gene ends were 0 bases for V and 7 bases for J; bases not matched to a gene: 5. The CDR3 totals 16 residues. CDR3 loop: CASSEYGQGSNSPLHF. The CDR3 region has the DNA TGTGCCAGCAGTGAATACGGACAGGGCTCAAATTCACCCCTCCACTTT.

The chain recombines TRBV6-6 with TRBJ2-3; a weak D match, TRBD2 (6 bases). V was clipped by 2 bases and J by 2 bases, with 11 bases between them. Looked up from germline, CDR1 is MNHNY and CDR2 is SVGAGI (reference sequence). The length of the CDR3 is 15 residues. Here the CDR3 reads CASSYKRAHTDTQYF. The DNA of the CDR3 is TGTGCCAGCAGTTACAAGCGGGCCCACACAGATACGCAGTATTTT.

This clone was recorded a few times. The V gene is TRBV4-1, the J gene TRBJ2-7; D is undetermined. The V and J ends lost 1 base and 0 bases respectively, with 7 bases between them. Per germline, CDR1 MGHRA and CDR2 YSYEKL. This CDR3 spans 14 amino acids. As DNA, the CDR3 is TGCGCCAGCAGCCAAGTGGCGGACTCCTACGAGCAGTACTTC. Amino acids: CASSQVADSYEQYF.

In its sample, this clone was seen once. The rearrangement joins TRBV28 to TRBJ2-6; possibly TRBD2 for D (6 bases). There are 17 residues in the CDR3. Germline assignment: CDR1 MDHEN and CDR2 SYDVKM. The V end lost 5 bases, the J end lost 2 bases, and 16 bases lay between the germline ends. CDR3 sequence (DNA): TGTGCCAGCAGTCGGGACTTGGGCTCTCCTGGGGCCAACGTCCTGACTTTC. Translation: CASSRDLGSPGANVLTF.

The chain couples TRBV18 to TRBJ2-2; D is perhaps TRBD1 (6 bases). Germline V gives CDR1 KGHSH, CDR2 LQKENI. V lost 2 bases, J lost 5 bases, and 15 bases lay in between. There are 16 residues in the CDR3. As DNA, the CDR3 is TGTGCCAGCTCACCAATATCGAGAGGGGGTACCGGGGAGCTGTTTTTT. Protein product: CASSPISRGGTGELFF.